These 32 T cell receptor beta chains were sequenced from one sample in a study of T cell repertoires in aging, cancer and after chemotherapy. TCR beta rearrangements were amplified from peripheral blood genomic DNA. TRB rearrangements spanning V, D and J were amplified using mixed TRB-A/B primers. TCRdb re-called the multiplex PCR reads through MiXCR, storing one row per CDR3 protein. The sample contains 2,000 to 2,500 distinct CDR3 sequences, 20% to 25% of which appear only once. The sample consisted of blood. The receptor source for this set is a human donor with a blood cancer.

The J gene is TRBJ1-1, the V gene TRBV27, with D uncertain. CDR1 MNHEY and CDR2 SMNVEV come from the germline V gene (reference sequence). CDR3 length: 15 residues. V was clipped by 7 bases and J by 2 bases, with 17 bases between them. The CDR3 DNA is TGTGCCAGCAATACCCAACGGCTAGGAAACACTGAAGCTTTCTTT. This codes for CASNTQRLGNTEAFF.

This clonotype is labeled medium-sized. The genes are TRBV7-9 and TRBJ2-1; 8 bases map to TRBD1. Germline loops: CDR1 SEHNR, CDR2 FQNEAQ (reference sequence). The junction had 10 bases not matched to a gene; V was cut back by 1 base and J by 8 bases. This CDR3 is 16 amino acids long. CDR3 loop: CASSLVGQGANDEQFF. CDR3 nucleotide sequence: TGTGCCAGCAGCTTAGTGGGGCAGGGGGCGAATGATGAGCAGTTCTTC.

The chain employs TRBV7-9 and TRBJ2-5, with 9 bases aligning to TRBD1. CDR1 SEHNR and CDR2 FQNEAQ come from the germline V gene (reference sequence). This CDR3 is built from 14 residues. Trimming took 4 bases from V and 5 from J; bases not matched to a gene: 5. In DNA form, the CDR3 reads TGTGCCAGCAGCTACAGACAGGGGGTTGAGACCCAGTACTTC. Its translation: CASSYRQGVETQYF.

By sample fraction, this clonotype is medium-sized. The CDR3 here is CASSPLPAGVDEQFF. The CDR3 region has the DNA TGTGCCAGCTCACCTCTCCCAGCGGGGGTGGATGAGCAGTTCTTC. The rearrangement joins TRBV18 to TRBJ2-1, with 8 positions matching TRBD2. Looked up from germline, CDR1 is KGHSH and CDR2 is LQKENI. V shed 3 bases and J 8 bases; nucleotides not matched to a gene: 9. The CDR3 length is 15 residues.

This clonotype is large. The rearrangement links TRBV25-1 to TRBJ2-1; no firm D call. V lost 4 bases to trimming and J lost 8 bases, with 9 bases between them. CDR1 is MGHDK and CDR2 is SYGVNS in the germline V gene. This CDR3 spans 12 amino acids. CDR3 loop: CASSAVLHEQFF. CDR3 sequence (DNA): TGTGCCAGCAGTGCGGTCCTCCATGAGCAGTTCTTC.

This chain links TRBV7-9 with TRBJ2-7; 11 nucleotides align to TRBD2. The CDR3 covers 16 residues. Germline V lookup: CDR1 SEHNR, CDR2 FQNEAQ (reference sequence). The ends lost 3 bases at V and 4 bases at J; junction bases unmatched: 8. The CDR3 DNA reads TGTGCCAGCAGCTTGTTACTAGCGGGAGAAGGATACGAGCAGTACGTC. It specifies CASSLLLAGEGYEQYV.

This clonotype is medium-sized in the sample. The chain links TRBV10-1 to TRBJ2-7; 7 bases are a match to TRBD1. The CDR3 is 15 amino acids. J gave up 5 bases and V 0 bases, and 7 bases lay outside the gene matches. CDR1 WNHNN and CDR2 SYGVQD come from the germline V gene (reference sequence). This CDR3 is CASSESGTVLDEQYF. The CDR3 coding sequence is TGCGCCAGCAGTGAGTCTGGGACAGTTCTGGACGAGCAGTACTTC.

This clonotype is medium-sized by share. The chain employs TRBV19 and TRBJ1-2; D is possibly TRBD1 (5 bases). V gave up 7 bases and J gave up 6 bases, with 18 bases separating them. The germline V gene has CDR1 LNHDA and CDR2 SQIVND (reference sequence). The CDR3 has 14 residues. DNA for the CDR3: TGTGCCAGTAAGTCTGTGACAGCGGAGGATGGCTACACCTTC. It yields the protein CASKSVTAEDGYTF.

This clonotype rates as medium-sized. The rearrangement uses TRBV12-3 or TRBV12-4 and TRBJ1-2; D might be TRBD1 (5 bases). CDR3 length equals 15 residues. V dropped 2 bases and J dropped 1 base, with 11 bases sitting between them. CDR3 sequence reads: CASSLPQGYNYGYTF. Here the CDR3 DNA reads TGTGCCAGCAGTTTACCGCAGGGATATAACTATGGCTACACCTTC.

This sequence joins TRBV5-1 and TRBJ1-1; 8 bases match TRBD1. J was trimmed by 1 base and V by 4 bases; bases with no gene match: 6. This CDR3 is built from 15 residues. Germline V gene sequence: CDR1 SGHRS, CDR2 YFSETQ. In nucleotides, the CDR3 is TGCGCCAGCAGCGCGGATGGACAGGGGAACACTGAAGCTTTCTTT. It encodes CASSADGQGNTEAFF.

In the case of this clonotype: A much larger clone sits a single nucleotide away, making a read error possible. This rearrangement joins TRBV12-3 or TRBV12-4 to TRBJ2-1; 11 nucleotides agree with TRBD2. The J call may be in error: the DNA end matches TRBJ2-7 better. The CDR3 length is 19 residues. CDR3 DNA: TGTGCCAGCACCACGAAGAAGCCGGGCTCTAGCGGGAGGATCGATGAGCAGTACTTC. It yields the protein CASTTKKPGSSGRIDEQYF.

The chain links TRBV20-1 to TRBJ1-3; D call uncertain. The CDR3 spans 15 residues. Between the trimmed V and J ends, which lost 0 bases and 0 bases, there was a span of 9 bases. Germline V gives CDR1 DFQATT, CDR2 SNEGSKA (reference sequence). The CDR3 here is CSAREGSSSGNTIYF. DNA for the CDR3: TGCAGTGCTAGAGAAGGGTCCTCCTCTGGAAACACCATATATTTT.

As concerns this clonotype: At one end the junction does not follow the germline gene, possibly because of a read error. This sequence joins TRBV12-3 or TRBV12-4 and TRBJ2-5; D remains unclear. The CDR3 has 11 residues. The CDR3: CASPPLETQYF. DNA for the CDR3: TGCGCCAGCCCACCCCTAGAGACCCAGTACTTC.

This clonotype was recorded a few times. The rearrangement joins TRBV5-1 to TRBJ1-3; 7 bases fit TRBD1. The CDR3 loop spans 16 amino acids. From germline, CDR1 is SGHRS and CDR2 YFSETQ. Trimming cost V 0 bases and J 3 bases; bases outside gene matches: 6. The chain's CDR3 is CASSLAGQRYGNTIYF. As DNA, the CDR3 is TGCGCCAGCAGCTTGGCGGGACAGAGGTATGGAAACACCATATATTTT.

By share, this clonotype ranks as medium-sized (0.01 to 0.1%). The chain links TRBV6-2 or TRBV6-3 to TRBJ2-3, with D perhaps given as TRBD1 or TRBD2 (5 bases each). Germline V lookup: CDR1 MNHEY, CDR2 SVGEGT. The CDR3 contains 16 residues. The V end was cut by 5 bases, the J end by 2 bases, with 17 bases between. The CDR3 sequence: CASSAGTITVTDTQYF. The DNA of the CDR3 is TGTGCCAGCAGTGCAGGGACCATCACCGTCACAGATACGCAGTATTTT.

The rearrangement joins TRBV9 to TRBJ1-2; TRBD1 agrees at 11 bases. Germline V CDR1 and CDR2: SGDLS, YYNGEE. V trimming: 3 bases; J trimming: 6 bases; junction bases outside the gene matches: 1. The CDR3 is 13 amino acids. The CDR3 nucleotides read TGTGCCAGCAGCGCGGGACAGGGGGATGGCTACACCTTC. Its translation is CASSAGQGDGYTF.

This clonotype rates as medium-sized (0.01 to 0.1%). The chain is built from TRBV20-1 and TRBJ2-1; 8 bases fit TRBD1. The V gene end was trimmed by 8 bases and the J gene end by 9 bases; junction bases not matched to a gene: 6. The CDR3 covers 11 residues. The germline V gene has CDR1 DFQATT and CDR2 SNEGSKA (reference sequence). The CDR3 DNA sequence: TGCAGTACAGGGACAGGCGGTGAGCAGTTCTTC. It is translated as CSTGTGGEQFF.

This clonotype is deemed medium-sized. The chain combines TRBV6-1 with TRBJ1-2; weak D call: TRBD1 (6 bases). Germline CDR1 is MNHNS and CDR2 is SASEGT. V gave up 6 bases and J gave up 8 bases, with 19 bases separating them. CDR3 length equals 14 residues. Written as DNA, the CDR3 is TGTGCCAGCAGAGACAAGAACAGGGAACCAGGCTACACCTTC. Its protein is CASRDKNREPGYTF.

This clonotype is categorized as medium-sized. CDR3: CATSAGISTDTQYF. DNA of the CDR3: TGTGCCACCAGTGCCGGGATTAGCACAGATACGCAGTATTTT. The rearrangement joins TRBV24-1 to TRBJ2-3; perhaps TRBD2 as D (5 bases). The CDR3 has 14 amino acids. V lost 5 bases and J lost 0, with 8 bases in between. Germline CDR1 reads KGHDR; CDR2 reads SFDVKD.

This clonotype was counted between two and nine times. CDR3 in DNA: TGTGCCAGCAGCTTTCGGGGGGGGGCCCCCACAGATACGCAGTATTTT. Translation: CASSFRGGAPTDTQYF. The rearrangement uses TRBV7-2 and TRBJ2-3; 8 bases fit TRBD2. Germline V CDR1 and CDR2: SGHTA, FQGNSA. V gave up 3 bases and J gave up 2 bases; unmatched junction bases: 7. The CDR3 extends over 16 amino acids.

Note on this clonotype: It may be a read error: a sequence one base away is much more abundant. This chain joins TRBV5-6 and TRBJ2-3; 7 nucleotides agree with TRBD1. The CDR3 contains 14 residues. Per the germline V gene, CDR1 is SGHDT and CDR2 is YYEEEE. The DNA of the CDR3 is TGCGCCAGCAGCTTTGACAGGGCGACAGATACGCATTATTTT. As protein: CASSFDRATDTHYF.

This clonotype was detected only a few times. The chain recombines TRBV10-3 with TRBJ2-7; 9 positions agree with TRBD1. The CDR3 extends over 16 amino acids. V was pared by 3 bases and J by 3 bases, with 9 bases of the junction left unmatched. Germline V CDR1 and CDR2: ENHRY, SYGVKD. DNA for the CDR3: TGTGCCATCAGTGATACTCCGCGGACAGGGGACTACGAGCAGTACTTC. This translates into CAISDTPRTGDYEQYF.

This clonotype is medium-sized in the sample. CDR3 residues: CASSPPSLGTGSHEQYF. CDR3 DNA sequence: TGTGCCAGCTCACCACCGTCCCTCGGGACAGGATCCCACGAGCAGTACTTC. The chain links TRBV18 to TRBJ2-7; 8 nucleotides agree with TRBD1. CDR3 length equals 17 residues. Trimming cost V 0 bases and J 5 bases; bases outside gene matches: 12. Germline V gene lookup returns CDR1 KGHSH and CDR2 LQKENI.

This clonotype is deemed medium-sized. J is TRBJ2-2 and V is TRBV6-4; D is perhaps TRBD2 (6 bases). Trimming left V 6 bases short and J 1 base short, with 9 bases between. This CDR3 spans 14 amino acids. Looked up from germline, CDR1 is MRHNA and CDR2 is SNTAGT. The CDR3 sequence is CASRLRENTGELFF. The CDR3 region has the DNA TGTGCCAGCAGACTGCGGGAGAACACCGGGGAGCTGTTTTTT.

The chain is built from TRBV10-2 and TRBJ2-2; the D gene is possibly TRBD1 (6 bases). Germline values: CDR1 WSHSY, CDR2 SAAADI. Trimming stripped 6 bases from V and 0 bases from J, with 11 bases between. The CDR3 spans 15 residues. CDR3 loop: CASRGGTSNTGELFF. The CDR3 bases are TGCGCCAGCAGAGGGGGTACCTCGAACACCGGGGAGCTGTTTTTT.

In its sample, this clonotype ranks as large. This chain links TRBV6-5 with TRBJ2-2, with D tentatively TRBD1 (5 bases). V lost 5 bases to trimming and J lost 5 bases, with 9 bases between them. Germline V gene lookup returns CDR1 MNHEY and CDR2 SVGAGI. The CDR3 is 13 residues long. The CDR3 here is CASSLQETGELFF. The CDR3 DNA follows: TGTGCCAGCAGTCTACAGGAGACCGGGGAGCTGTTTTTT.

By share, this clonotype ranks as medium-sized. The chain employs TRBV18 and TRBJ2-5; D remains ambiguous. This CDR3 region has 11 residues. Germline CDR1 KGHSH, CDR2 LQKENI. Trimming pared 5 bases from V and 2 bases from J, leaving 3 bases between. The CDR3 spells CASSEQETQYF. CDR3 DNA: TGTGCCAGCTCAGAACAAGAGACCCAGTACTTC. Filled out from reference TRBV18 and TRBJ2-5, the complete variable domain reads NAGVMQNPRHLVRRRGQEARLRCSPMKGHSHVYWYRQLPEEGLKFMVYLQKENIIDESGMPKERFSAEFPKEGPSILRIQQVVRGDSAAYFCASSEQETQYFGPGTRLLVL.

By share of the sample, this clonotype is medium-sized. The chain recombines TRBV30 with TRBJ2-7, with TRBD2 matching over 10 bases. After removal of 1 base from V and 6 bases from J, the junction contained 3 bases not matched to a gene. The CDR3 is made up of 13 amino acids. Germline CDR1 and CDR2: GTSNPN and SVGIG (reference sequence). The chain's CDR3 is CAWSGVAGGEQYV. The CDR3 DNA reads TGTGCCTGGAGTGGGGTAGCGGGAGGCGAGCAGTACGTC.

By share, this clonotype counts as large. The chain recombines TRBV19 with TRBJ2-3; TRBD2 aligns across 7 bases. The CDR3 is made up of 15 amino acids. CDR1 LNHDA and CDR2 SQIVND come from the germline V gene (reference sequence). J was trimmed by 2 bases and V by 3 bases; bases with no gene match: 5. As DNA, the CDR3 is TGTGCCAGTAGTATGGGAGGGCTTACCACAGATACGCAGTATTTT. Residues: CASSMGGLTTDTQYF.

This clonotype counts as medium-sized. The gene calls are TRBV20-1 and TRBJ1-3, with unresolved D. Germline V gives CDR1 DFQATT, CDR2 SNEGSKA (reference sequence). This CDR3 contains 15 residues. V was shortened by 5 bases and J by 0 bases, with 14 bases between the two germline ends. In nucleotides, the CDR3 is TGCAGTGCTGCGCGGCCAATTAGCTCTGGAAACACCATATATTTT. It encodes CSAARPISSGNTIYF.

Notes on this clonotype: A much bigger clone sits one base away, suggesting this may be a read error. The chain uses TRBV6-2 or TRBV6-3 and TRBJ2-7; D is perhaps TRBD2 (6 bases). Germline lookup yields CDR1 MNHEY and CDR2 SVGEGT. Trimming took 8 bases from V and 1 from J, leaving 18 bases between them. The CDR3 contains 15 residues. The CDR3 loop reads CASRSTGRGSYEQYV. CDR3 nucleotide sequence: TGTGCCAGCCGCAGTACAGGCCGGGGGTCCTACGAGCAGTACGTC.

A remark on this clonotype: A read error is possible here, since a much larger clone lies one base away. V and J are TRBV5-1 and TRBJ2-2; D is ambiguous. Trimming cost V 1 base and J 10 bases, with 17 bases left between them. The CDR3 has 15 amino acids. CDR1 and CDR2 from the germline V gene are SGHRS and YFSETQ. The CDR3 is CASSLYSGVGVELFF. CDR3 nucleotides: TGCGCCAGCAGCTTGTATTCGGGCGTGGGCGTGGAGCTGTTTTTT. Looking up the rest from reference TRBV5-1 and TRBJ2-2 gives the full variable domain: KAGVTQTPRYLIKTRGQQVTLSCSPISGHRSVSWYQQTPGQGLQFLFEYFSETQRNKGNFPGRFSGRQFSNSRSEMNVSTLELGDSALYLCASSLYSGVGVELFFGEGSRLTVL.